This is a list of T cell receptor beta chains from one sample in a study of blood T cell repertoires in COVID-19. The data were produced by immunoSEQ multiplex PCR, yet TCRdb's version contains in-frame clones alone and is incomplete. This table has about 68,000 clones, 65% to 90% appearing once. Sequencing was performed on peripheral blood. The origin of the receptors is a man older than 75 with COVID-19, enrolled during active disease. Both conserved end residues are part of each CDR3. The D gene is left open where the match is weak. Some rows have no size entry. The others give once, few or many, or a class for an expanded clone.

j_call d_call v_call cdr3_length clone_size cdr3_nt cdr3_aa
TRBJ2-7 TRBD1 TRBV2 14 once TGTGCCAGCAGTGAGGGACAGCTCGCCTACGAGCAGTACTTC CASSEGQLAYEQYF
TRBJ1-1 TRBD1 TRBV12-3/TRBV12-4 13 - TGTGCCAGCAGTAGCCTCACAGGGGGCCAAGCTTTCTTT CASSSLTGGQAFF
TRBJ2-5 TRBD2 TRBV4-2 16 once TGTGCCAGCAGCCAAGATCCAGCGGGGGGTAAAGAGACCCAGTACTTC CASSQDPAGGKETQYF
TRBJ2-1 TRBD1 TRBV2 20 - TGTGCCAGCAGTGAGAGCCGGGGACAGGGGGCCTCCCTCTCCTACAATGAGCAGTTCTTC CASSESRGQGASLSYNEQFF
TRBJ1-2 - TRBV4-1 14 once TGCGCCAGCAGCCAAGATTTAAGGGGGATTGGCTACACCTTC CASSQDLRGIGYTF
TRBJ1-2 - TRBV19 13 - TGTGCCAGTAGTATCGGCCGTGACGGGAGCTACACCTTC CASSIGRDGSYTF
TRBJ2-7 TRBD2 TRBV29-1 14 - TGCAGCGTGAGCACTAGCGGGGGGCCCTACGAGCAGTACTTC CSVSTSGGPYEQYF
TRBJ2-1 - TRBV12-3/TRBV12-4 11 once TGTGCCAGCAGCGTCCGAGGGGAGCAGTTCTTC CASSVRGEQFF
TRBJ2-7 - TRBV7-2 14 - TGTGCCAGCAGCTTAGATGTAGCTTCCTACGAGCAGTACTTC CASSLDVASYEQYF
TRBJ1-1 - TRBV28 19 - TGTGCCAGCAGTATTCCCCGGAGGGGGGGCATTAATATGAACACTGAAGCTTTCTTT CASSIPRRGGINMNTEAFF
TRBJ1-1 TRBD1 TRBV7-8 14 - TGTGCCAGCAGCCCGGGACAGCTTGACACTGAAGCTTTCTTT CASSPGQLDTEAFF
TRBJ2-7 TRBD1 TRBV24-1 14 - TGTGCCACCAGTGAGACAGGGGCTACCTACGAGCAGTACTTC CATSETGATYEQYF
TRBJ1-1 - TRBV2 15 - TGTGCCAGCATGGGGATGCTGAGGGCCCCCCCTGAAGCTTTCTTT CASMGMLRAPPEAFF
TRBJ1-4 - TRBV5-1 15 once TGCGCCAGCAGCTTGGGGACTTCGGGGATTGAAAAACTGTTTTTT CASSLGTSGIEKLFF
TRBJ2-5 - TRBV6-5 14 - TGTGCCAGCACCGAGGGGGGGACCGGAGAGACCCAGTACTTC CASTEGGTGETQYF
TRBJ2-7 - TRBV5-1 15 - TGCGCCAGCAGCTTCACAGCAGGACAAATCTACGAGCAGTACTTC CASSFTAGQIYEQYF
TRBJ1-3 - TRBV5-1 16 - TGCGCCAGCAGCTTGGACCCAGGGAGGGTAGGAAACACCATATATTTT CASSLDPGRVGNTIYF
TRBJ2-7 - TRBV6-5 13 - TGTGCCAGCAGACGGGACTTCGCCTACGAGCAGTACTTC CASRRDFAYEQYF
TRBJ2-1 TRBD2 TRBV5-1 17 - TGCGCCAGCAAGACTAGCGGGGGGGTGAGCTCCTACAATGAGCAGTTCTTC CASKTSGGVSSYNEQFF
TRBJ1-2 - TRBV28 15 - TGTGCCATCTCACTTGGGAGGTTTGTTAACTATGGCTACACCTTC CAISLGRFVNYGYTF
TRBJ2-2 TRBD2 TRBV29-1 12 - TGCAGCGTTGGCAGGGAGGGCGGGGAACTGTTTTTT CSVGREGGELFF
TRBJ2-7 TRBD2 TRBV9 16 - TGTGCCAGCAGCGTAGCAACCGGGACTAAATCCTACGAGCAGTACTTC CASSVATGTKSYEQYF